This paragraph covers one TCR beta chain sequence. The antigen remains undetermined. Amplification used 60 Vbeta primers and 13 Jbeta primers. Assay used: immunoSEQ multiplex PCR; TCRdb lists only in-frame clones, some missing. The data show 150,000 to 200,000 clones, with more than 70% seen just once and 10% to 12% held by the top ten. These data belong to a study of cytomegalovirus exposure and HLA in healthy donors. Study overall: Earlier sequencing of 150 million to 200 million T cells yielded nearly 120 million unique TCR beta sequences. Findings and caveats of the study: Indistinguishable V segments such as TRBV6-2 and TRBV6-3 were excluded. Sequence variants that were highly shared formed a cluster that was likely a sequencing artifact.

V lost 0 bases and J 7 bases, leaving 14 bases between the germline ends. Germline-derived CDR1 and CDR2 are SGHDT and YYEEEE. The length of the CDR3 is 14 residues. The sample comprised PBMCs. The chain is built from TRBV5-6 and TRBJ2-7; TRBD1 might be the D (5 bases). The receptor was derived from a man aged 18-30 years in good health and CMV-seropositive. The CDR3 DNA reads TGTGCCAGCAGCTTGGTTCGTGTGCCAGGGGAGCAGTACTTC. It is translated as CASSLVRVPGEQYF.